The present entry profiles one T cell receptor (beta chain) with its context. This clonotype appeared many times. Its antigen specificity is not known. No base qualities exist here, and no much larger clone lies one base off it. The source of the sample is a study of identical twins (dated by TCRdb to the mid-2010s). In the study overall: The study deep-sequenced TCR alpha and beta repertoires from monozygotic twins, unrelated adults of various ages and cord blood to test whether fetal clonotypes persist. To rule out contamination, replicate twin experiments were performed at different times with different library preparation protocols. Findings and caveats that apply to the study as a whole: Out-of-frame TCR alpha sequences shared between twins showed an excess of low generation-probability sequences compared with coincidental sharing between unrelated individuals. Invariant T cells such as MAIT and iNKT could partly confound zero-insertion analyses, although diverse VJ usage argued against such confounding for most clonotypes. In monozygotic twins, recombination models systematically underestimated out-of-frame TCR alpha sharing, but the models matched the sharing seen between unrelated individuals. In beta out-of-frame sequences, excess twin sharing was weaker, because having fewer shared sequences lowered the signal-to-noise ratio. Abundant cord blood beta clonotypes had fewer insertions, young adult naive repertoires showed a similar but weaker trend, and memory repertoires showed no such trend. Because the same donors could not be followed over many years, conclusions were based on cross-sectional statistical analysis.

All donors were healthy Caucasians. Three pairs of female monozygotic twins, all aged roughly 18 to 29 years, were included in the twin cohort. Using Miltenyi CD45RO+ enrichment and human naive T-cell isolation kits, memory (CD45RO+) and naive T cells were isolated from PBMC. The method behind the library was 5' RACE. Sequenced on an Illumina HiSeq 2000. A universal primer binding site was added through template switching, and the final cDNA carried a unique molecular identifier so that TCR cDNA molecules could be counted accurately. Specific primers in the conserved constant-segment region were used to synthesize first-strand cDNA for TCR alpha and beta chains. To control for contamination, each cDNA library was double barcoded with a SMART-Mk sample barcode plus Illumina barcodes. Two successive PCR steps introduced TruSeq adapter sequences along with Illumina sample barcodes. TCR alpha and beta cDNA libraries were sequenced on the Illumina HiSeq platform with custom primers. For the original study's pipeline: Unique molecular identifiers were extracted from raw reads with MiGEC, and CDR3 positions were determined with MiXCR. Recombination models were inferred per individual with the repgenHMM and IGoR tools using an EM algorithm. Shared clonotype analysis was performed with the tcR package in R, normalizing sharing by the product of cloneset sizes. Out-of-frame nonproductive sequences were analyzed to study raw recombination free of thymic and clonal selection effects. TCRdb took the public reads, trimmed them with fastp at Q25, ran MiXCR for clone calling and kept in-frame beta chains. Rows matching on CDR3 protein sequence are summarized as one entry with the most common DNA and genes. What appears here as the V and J calls and clone size reflects TCRdb's work, not the paper's. A total of hundreds of thousands of distinct CDR3 sequences appear in this sample, under 10% of them only once. The ten largest clones represent about 2% of the sample.

The CDR1 and CDR2 encoded by the germline V gene are MGHDK and SYGVNS. Trimming takes 3 bases off V and 8 bases off J; junction bases not matched to a gene: 3. The CDR3 covers 12 residues, taking in both the cysteine and the phenylalanine. Just the 36-base CDR3 DNA is kept, in frame starting at base 1. The sample was also linked to a second study, of yellow fever vaccine responses in identical twins. In that second paper, the authors write: The T cell response to vaccination in identical twins was reported by the authors to appear partly convergent and partly personalized. In the study, vaccine-responding T cell clones were precisely tracked in identical twins.

The chain is made from TRBV25-1 and TRBJ2-5, with 7 bases in between that match TRBD1. The source of this sequence is a woman aged 18-35 years in good health. The specimen was memory (CD45RO+) T cells sorted from blood. Per the publication, the cell subset or site label means: CD45RO+ enriched T cells. The base sequence is TGTGCCAGCAGTGAGACAGGGTTCACCCAGTACTTC. Its protein reads: CASSETGFTQYF.